This T cell receptor (beta chain) comes out of a study of type 1 and type 2 diabetes patients. Overall study: Samples came from type 1 diabetic, type 2 diabetic or nondiabetic people, recruited in China. CD4+ or CD8+ T cells were positively selected from PBMCs with microbeads.

Standard classification criteria confirmed type 1 or type 2 diabetes in all patients. CDR1 and CDR2 (germline): SNHLY, FYNNEI. The CDR3 spans 13 residues. In this sample, this clonotype turned up a few times. Antigen: not known. Sequence at one end of the junction differs from germline and may be a read error. PCR was run on genomic DNA. Multiplex PCR with 30 forward and 13 reverse primers amplified the TCR beta CDR3. TCRdb used MiXCR to reprocess the multiplex PCR reads, holding one entry per CDR3 protein. The table shows 250,000 or so distinct CDR3 sequences, with more than 45% occurring only once. Whole-study findings and limits: Type 1 diabetes repertoires were significantly less diverse than type 2 diabetes ones.

Sequenced material: peripheral blood mononuclear cells (PBMCs). The chain employs TRBV2 and TRBJ1-1; 8 nucleotides align to TRBD1. The clonotype originates from a man between 18 and 29 years old with type 2 diabetes. The CDR3 protein is CASSGERQGRSRF. CDR3 coding DNA: TGTGCCAGCAGTGGAGAGCGACAGGGGCGGTCGCGTTTT.